The 13 T cell receptor beta chains in this list originate from one sample, sequenced in a study of shared clonotypes between healthy human individuals. The data were produced by immunoSEQ multiplex PCR, yet TCRdb's version contains in-frame clones alone and is incomplete. The repertoire includes approximately 980,000 clones, roughly 72% of them detected once, and over 1.3% sits in the top ten. Sequenced: memory CD4+ T cells sorted from blood. Subset defined: CD45RA-negative fraction. The receptor set was obtained from a man younger than 35 in good health.

This clone was detected a few times. The CDR3 DNA reads as TGTGCCAACCACGGGGGGCCCGGAGATACGCAGTATTTT. The encoded protein is CANHGGPGDTQYF. This chain uses TRBV2 with TRBJ2-3; a weak D match, TRBD2 (7 bases). The CDR3 consists of 13 residues. Germline CDR1 is SNHLY and CDR2 is FYNNEI. V lost 10 bases and J lost 5, with 16 bases in between. The full variable domain, rest sourced from reference TRBV2 and TRBJ2-3, is EPEVTQTPSHQVTQMGQEVILRCVPISNHLYFYWYRQILGQKVEFLVSFYNNEISEKSEIFDDQFSVERPDGSNFTLKIRSTKLEDSAMYFCANHGGPGDTQYFGPGTRLTVL.

CDR3 in amino acids: CASSLSGTPGTSGIKTYEQYF. CDR3 bases: TGTGCCAGCAGCCTTTCCGGGACCCCCGGGACTAGCGGGATCAAGACCTACGAGCAGTACTTC. The gene calls are TRBV9 and TRBJ2-7; the match to TRBD2 covers 13 bases. Germline assignment: CDR1 SGDLS and CDR2 YYNGEE. V was clipped by 4 bases and J by 2 bases; unmatched bases: 21. The CDR3 sequence is 21 residues long.

V usage is TRBV19 and J usage is TRBJ1-6; D gene ambiguous. The V end lost 9 bases, the J end lost 7 bases, and 16 bases lay between the germline ends. This CDR3 is built from 14 residues. Germline CDR1 and CDR2: LNHDA and SQIVND (reference sequence). CDR3 amino acids: CASRVAQLNSPLHF. The CDR3 DNA sequence: TGTGCCAGCCGAGTTGCGCAGTTAAATTCACCCCTCCACTTT.

This chain connects TRBV6-1 to TRBJ1-1; D is unclear. Germline values: CDR1 MNHNS, CDR2 SASEGT. This CDR3 comprises 13 residues. Trimming pared 6 bases from V and 1 base from J, leaving 9 bases between. The CDR3 loop reads CASSVNRNTEAFF. The CDR3 coding sequence is TGTGCCAGCAGCGTTAACAGGAACACTGAAGCTTTCTTT.

The chain is built from TRBV5-1 and TRBJ2-5; TRBD2 matches 8 bases. The V gene's germline CDR1 is SGHRS and CDR2 YFSETQ. The CDR3 covers 15 residues. V shed 4 bases, J shed 3 bases, and the junction held 8 bases outside the gene matches. The CDR3 DNA follows: TGCGCCAGCAGCGGGGGGACTAGAATCGAAGAGACCCAGTACTTC. Translating gives CASSGGTRIEETQYF. The variable domain in full, completed from reference TRBV5-1 and TRBJ2-5, reads KAGVTQTPRYLIKTRGQQVTLSCSPISGHRSVSWYQQTPGQGLQFLFEYFSETQRNKGNFPGRFSGRQFSNSRSEMNVSTLELGDSALYLCASSGGTRIEETQYFGPGTRLLVL.

This chain joins TRBV4-1 and TRBJ2-7; TRBD2 is a possible D gene (6 bases). Germline assignment: CDR1 MGHRA and CDR2 YSYEKL. The CDR3 has 14 amino acids. Deletions cut 2 bases from V and 7 bases from J, with 15 bases between. The CDR3 DNA follows: TGCGCCAGCAGCCAAACGGGACTCCGTGCAGAGCAGTACTTC. This encodes CASSQTGLRAEQYF.

This rearrangement joins TRBV5-5 to TRBJ1-2, with TRBD1 as a possible D gene (6 bases). Germline lookup yields CDR1 SGHKS and CDR2 YYEKEE (reference sequence). Between the trimmed V and J ends, which lost 4 bases and 4 bases, there was a span of 8 bases. This CDR3 contains 12 residues. CDR3 nucleotides: TGTGCCAGCAGCCGGGACACCTATGGCTACACCTTC. Translated: CASSRDTYGYTF. Full variable domain (rest looked up from reference TRBV5-5 and TRBJ1-2): DAGVTQSPTHLIKTRGQQVTLRCSPISGHKSVSWYQQVLGQGPQFIFQYYEKEERGRGNFPDRFSARQFPNYSSELNVNALLLGDSALYLCASSRDTYGYTFGSGTRLTVV.

The chain has TRBV5-4 and TRBJ2-7; 8 nucleotides align to TRBD2. CDR1 and CDR2 from the germline V gene are SGHNT and YYREEE (reference sequence). CDR3 length: 14 residues. V lost 4 bases, J lost 1 base, and 4 bases stayed unmatched. Here the CDR3 DNA reads TGTGCCAGCAGCCGGGAGGGCGGGTCCTACGAGCAGTACTTC. It translates to CASSREGGSYEQYF.

This chain uses TRBV29-1 with TRBJ2-5; 9 positions agree with TRBD1. J was trimmed by 3 bases and V by 7 bases; bases with no gene match: 6. The CDR3 loop spans 13 amino acids. From germline, CDR1 is SQVTM and CDR2 ANQGSEA. The CDR3 nucleotides read TGCAGCGCCCTTGGGACAGGGAAAGAGACCCAGTACTTC. This codes for CSALGTGKETQYF.

The chain links TRBV5-6 to TRBJ2-3; 7 nucleotides align to TRBD1. Germline lookup yields CDR1 SGHDT and CDR2 YYEEEE. The V segment lost 1 base and the J segment 2 bases; nucleotides outside the gene matches: 1. The CDR3 length is 14 residues. The CDR3 spells CASSLQGVTDTQYF. The CDR3 DNA sequence: TGTGCCAGCAGCTTGCAGGGGGTCACAGATACGCAGTATTTT.

This clone was recorded a few times. V gene TRBV5-1 combines with J gene TRBJ1-1; tentatively, D is TRBD1 (5 bases). This CDR3 has 15 residues. The V end lost 3 bases, the J end lost 5 bases, and 17 bases lay between the germline ends. Germline CDR1 is SGHRS and CDR2 is YFSETQ. The CDR3: CASSSSGGALTEAFF. The DNA of the CDR3 is TGCGCCAGCAGCTCCTCCGGTGGGGCCCTGACTGAAGCTTTCTTT.

The chain carries TRBV6-1 and TRBJ1-5; D is unresolved. Germline-derived CDR1 and CDR2 are MNHNS and SASEGT. This CDR3 has 10 residues. V lost 2 bases, J lost 12 bases, and 5 bases lay in between. The chain's CDR3 is CASSERSQHF. In DNA, the CDR3 is TGTGCCAGCAGTGAACGTAGCCAGCATTTT.

This clone was seen a single time. Other DNA sequences in this specimen translate into the identical CDR3. V usage is TRBV12-5 and J usage is TRBJ2-2, with D possibly TRBD1 on 6 matching bases. The CDR3 loop spans 14 amino acids. V lost 5 bases and J lost 2, with 9 bases in between. Germline CDR1 reads LGHNT; CDR2 reads FRNRAP. The CDR3 sequence: CASGLQGNTGELFF. The CDR3 DNA is TGTGCTAGTGGTCTACAGGGTAACACCGGGGAGCTGTTTTTT.